The clone carrying this T cell receptor (beta chain) has a single count. What it binds is unknown. This clone may be a read error of a much larger clone one base away. The data are from a study of tumor-infiltrating lymphocytes in primary liver carcinoma. Study-level information: Surgery removed the patients' primary liver carcinoma. These patients were men and women whose ages were 30 to 69 years.

Germline V gives CDR1 SQVTM, CDR2 ANQGSEA. The CDR3 length is 12 residues. The template, about 500 ng total RNA, yielded TCR beta cDNA made with a constant-region primer. Slightly modified ARM-PCR served as the procedure for the TCR beta libraries. These libraries came from three rounds of nested multiplex PCR. Forward primers for TRBV1-TRBV30 and a C-beta reverse primer served the first two PCR rounds, at about 11 cycles each. TCRdb fed the multiplex PCR reads into MiXCR, producing one record per CDR3 protein. This sample has a few hundred thousand distinct CDR3 sequences, with roughly three fifths found just once. Whole-study results and caveats: Because of bulk unsorted sampling, CD4+ and CD8+ repertoires were not subjected to comparison. The top-250-clone fraction was significantly higher in tumors than in blood (p = 0.039).

Both blood RNA, taken from unsorted whole blood, and germline DNA were extracted. V usage is TRBV29-1 and J usage is TRBJ2-1; D gene ambiguous. The receptor was derived from a woman aged 25 to 39 with primary liver carcinoma and hepatitis B virus infection. Sequencing used peripheral blood. DNA of the CDR3: TGCAGCGTTGCCCGAATGGGAAATGAGCACTTCTTC. Protein sequence: CSVARMGNEHFF.